The clone carrying this T cell receptor (beta chain) was seen just once. The source of the sample is a study of T cell changes during pregnancy in multiple sclerosis. Generated by immunoSEQ multiplex PCR, the TCRdb table keeps only in-frame clones and is missing some. This table holds 65,000 or so clones, 80% to 95% found once. Germline-derived CDR1 and CDR2 are SGHVS and FNYEAQ. This CDR3 is built from 18 residues. The ends were cut back, 1 base at V and 0 bases at J, with 16 bases in the middle. The chain combines TRBV7-6 with TRBJ1-5; D call uncertain. Sequenced here: peripheral blood, sampled in the second trimester of pregnancy. The sequence was collected from a female donor in good health, enrolled as a control in a pregnancy study. Here the CDR3 reads CASSLGVGGGNSNQPQHF. The CDR3 bases are TGTGCCAGCAGCTTAGGAGTTGGCGGTGGTAATAGCAATCAGCCCCAGCATTTT.